A selection of T cell receptor beta chains follows, all from one sample in a study of cytomegalovirus exposure and HLA in healthy donors. Clones were sequenced by immunoSEQ multiplex PCR, and TCRdb holds only the in-frame ones, with some missing. The profile covers 200,000 to 250,000 clones, with about 80% appearing a single time and over 0.55% taken by the ten largest. Input material: PBMCs. Source of these receptors: a man younger than 35 in good health and CMV-seronegative. CDR3s include the opening cysteine and the closing phenylalanine or tryptophan. Each record gives: D gene, V gene, J gene, clone size, CDR3 DNA, CDR3 protein. D genes are given only for firm matches. Only part of the rows carry a size: once, few, many, or a class if the clone is expanded.

>.|TRBV18|TRBJ2-5|.
TGTGCCAGCTCACCACGGGACAAGGAGACCCAGTACTTC
CASSPRDKETQYF
>TRBD1|TRBV30|TRBJ1-6|.
TGTGCCTGGACCGGGACAGACTTCGTGGCCCTCCACTTT
CAWTGTDFVALHF
>.|TRBV28|TRBJ2-5|few
TGTGCCAGCAGTTTTGATAGTTTCGGCGGGACCCAGTACTTC
CASSFDSFGGTQYF
>.|TRBV30|TRBJ1-2|.
TGTGCCTGGAGCGGGGGGAGGGCATACGGCTACACCTTC
CAWSGGRAYGYTF
>TRBD1|TRBV9|TRBJ2-3|.
TGTGCCAGCGGCACTGTGGGGACAGGGCTCACAGATACGCAGTATTTT
CASGTVGTGLTDTQYF
>.|TRBV19|TRBJ2-3|.
TGTGCCAGTAGTATAGATCTGGCAGGGTATGACACAGATACGCAGTATTTT
CASSIDLAGYDTDTQYF
>.|TRBV6-5|TRBJ2-3|.
TGTGCCAGCAGTACAGCAGGCGATACGCAGTATTTT
CASSTAGDTQYF
>.|TRBV10-3|TRBJ2-6|.
TGTGCCATCACGAGGGGGTATAGGGCCAACGTCCTGACTTTC
CAITRGYRANVLTF
>.|TRBV9|TRBJ2-7|.
TGTGCCAGCAGCGTAGCCGGGAGCGGACATCCCTACGAGCAGTACTTC
CASSVAGSGHPYEQYF
>.|TRBV30|TRBJ2-3|.
TGTGCCTGGACCTTTTTCCCACCGGGAACGTCCACAGATACGCAGTATTTT
CAWTFFPPGTSTDTQYF
>.|TRBV2|TRBJ1-1|.
TGTGCCAGCAGTGTTCAGACTGAAGCTTTCTTT
CASSVQTEAFF
>.|TRBV7-8|TRBJ1-3|.
TGTGCCAGCAGCTTAGTGCGAGGGTCGAACTCTGGAAACACCATATATTTT
CASSLVRGSNSGNTIYF
>.|TRBV7-2|TRBJ2-7|.
TGTGCCAGCAGCTTGAGTCTAGCGTTTCTAGAGCAGTACTTC
CASSLSLAFLEQYF
>.|TRBV29-1|TRBJ2-7|.
TGCAGAGATGACCGGACAGCCTTCTCCTACGAGCAGTACTTC
CRDDRTAFSYEQYF
>.|TRBV6-5|TRBJ2-7|.
TGTGCCAGCAGCGGGAATTACTTCTCCTACGAGCAGTACTTC
CASSGNYFSYEQYF
>TRBD1|TRBV2|TRBJ1-1|.
TGTGCCAGCAGAGAGGACAGGGGAGGGTACACTGAAGCTTTCTTT
CASREDRGGYTEAFF
>TRBD2|TRBV2|TRBJ2-7|.
TGTGCCAGTACGGGACTAAACTCCTACGAGCAGTACTTC
CASTGLNSYEQYF
>.|TRBV5-6|TRBJ2-3|.
TGTGCCAGCAGCCTTCAACTCACAGATACGCAGTATTTT
CASSLQLTDTQYF
>.|TRBV5-1|TRBJ1-1|.
TGCGCCACCAGATTTGAGGAGAACACTGAAGCTTTCTTT
CATRFEENTEAFF
>TRBD1|TRBV30|TRBJ1-2|few
TGTGCCTTTAACCCGACAGGGAACTATGGCTACACCTTC
CAFNPTGNYGYTF
>TRBD2|TRBV10-1|TRBJ2-5|few
TGCGCCAGCATAGGTCTAGCGGGAAGCTCCCGGGCTAAAGAGACCCAGTACTTC
CASIGLAGSSRAKETQYF
>TRBD1|TRBV6-1|TRBJ1-1|few
TGTGCCAGCCGTGGACAGGCTAATACTGAAGCTTTCTTT
CASRGQANTEAFF
>TRBD1|TRBV2|TRBJ2-7|.
TGTGCCAGCACCGACAGGGACGAGCAGTACTTC
CASTDRDEQYF
>.|TRBV6-5|TRBJ1-6|.
TGTGCCAGCAGTTCACAGGGAAGGAATTCACCCCTCCACTTT
CASSSQGRNSPLHF
>.|TRBV9|TRBJ1-1|once
TGTGCCAGCAGCGTAGAATTGGGGAGCACTGAAGCTTTCTTT
CASSVELGSTEAFF
>.|TRBV5-1|TRBJ1-1|few
TGCGCCAGCAGCTTCGGGGGGCAGAACACTGAAGCTTTCTTT
CASSFGGQNTEAFF
>.|TRBV19|TRBJ2-7|.
TGTGCCAGTAGTACAGGGTTTGGTTACGAGCAGTACTTC
CASSTGFGYEQYF
>TRBD1|TRBV6-1|TRBJ2-5|.
TGTGCCAGCAGGGCCGCACAGGGGGCTCTGGAGACCCAGTACTTC
CASRAAQGALETQYF
>TRBD1|TRBV4-1|TRBJ2-7|.
TGCGCCAGCAGCCAAGGCCCGGACAGGGCTACCTACGAGCAGTACTTC
CASSQGPDRATYEQYF
>.|TRBV10-3|TRBJ1-1|.
TGTGCCATCAGTGAATCGCCAGGCCCCATGAACACTGAAGCTTTCTTT
CAISESPGPMNTEAFF
>.|TRBV27|TRBJ2-5|.
TGTGCCAGCAGGCCTAACCTAGAGACCCAGTACTTC
CASRPNLETQYF
>.|TRBV6-5|TRBJ2-7|.
TGTGCCAGCAGTCCCGGGAGAGCGTACGAGCAGTACTTC
CASSPGRAYEQYF
>.|TRBV30|TRBJ2-1|.
TGTGCCTGGAACATAGGAGTGCGGGGAGAGCAGTTCTTC
CAWNIGVRGEQFF
>TRBD2|TRBV5-1|TRBJ2-5|.
TGCGCCAGCACGACCGGACTAGCGGGAGAGGGAGAGACCCAGTACTTC
CASTTGLAGEGETQYF
>.|TRBV19|TRBJ1-1|few
TGTGCCAGTAGTATTGGGCATTCTCCAAACACTGAAGCTTTCTTT
CASSIGHSPNTEAFF
>.|TRBV6-5|TRBJ2-7|once
TGTGCCAGCAGTTACTCTCAGGGATACACCTACGAGCAGTACTTC
CASSYSQGYTYEQYF
>.|TRBV5-1|TRBJ2-5|once
TGCGCCAGCGGAGTTGCGCAAGAGACCCAGTACTTC
CASGVAQETQYF
>.|TRBV7-9|TRBJ2-3|.
TGTGCCAGCAGCCCCGCGAGCGGGCTATTCACAGATACGCAGTATTTT
CASSPASGLFTDTQYF
>TRBD1|TRBV4-1|TRBJ2-7|.
TGCGCCAGCAGTCACCCGGACAGGTACGAGCAGTACTTC
CASSHPDRYEQYF
>TRBD1|TRBV7-9|TRBJ2-7|.
TGTGCCAGCAGTTGGGACAGGGACTACGAGCAGTACTTC
CASSWDRDYEQYF
>TRBD2|TRBV28|TRBJ2-7|.
TGTGCCAGCCGGGGGGGAAACGCGGTTTACGAGCAGTACTTC
CASRGGNAVYEQYF
>.|TRBV5-1|TRBJ1-2|.
TGCGCCAGCAGCTCAGGGAACTATGGCTACACCTTC
CASSSGNYGYTF
>TRBD2|TRBV29-1|TRBJ2-1|.
TGCAGCGTTGAAGTAGCGGGAGGGACAAACAATGAGCAGTTCTTC
CSVEVAGGTNNEQFF
>.|TRBV11-2|TRBJ1-1|.
TGTGCCAGCAGCTCCAGTGATAAGAACACTGAAGCTTTCTTT
CASSSSDKNTEAFF
>.|TRBV7-6|TRBJ2-1|once
TGTGCCAGCAGCTTAGCGGGTGGGCCACTCGCCTACAATGAGCAGTTCTTC
CASSLAGGPLAYNEQFF